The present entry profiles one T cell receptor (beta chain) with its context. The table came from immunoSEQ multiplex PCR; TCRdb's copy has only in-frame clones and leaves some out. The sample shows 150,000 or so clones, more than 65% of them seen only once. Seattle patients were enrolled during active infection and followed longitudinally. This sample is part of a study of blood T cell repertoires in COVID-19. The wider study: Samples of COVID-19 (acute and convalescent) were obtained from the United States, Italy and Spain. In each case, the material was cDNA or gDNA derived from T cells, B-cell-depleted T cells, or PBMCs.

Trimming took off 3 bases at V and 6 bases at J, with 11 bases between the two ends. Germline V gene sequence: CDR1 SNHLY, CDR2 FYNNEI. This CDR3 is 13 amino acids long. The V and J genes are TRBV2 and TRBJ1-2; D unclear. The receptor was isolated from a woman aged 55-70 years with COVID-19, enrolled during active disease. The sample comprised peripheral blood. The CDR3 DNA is TGTGCCAGCAGTGAGATTGGGCAGAATGGCTACACCTTC. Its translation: CASSEIGQNGYTF.